This T cell receptor (beta chain) originates from a study of T cell responses to AZD1222 COVID-19 vaccine. Study-wide results and caveats: The sample set comprised mostly white British donors with more females, and clonal diversity was possibly underestimated. CD4 TCRs associated with vaccination spanned spike, dominating at 160-218 and 743-854.

There are 12 residues in the CDR3. Germline CDR1 and CDR2: SGHAT and FQNNGV. Trimming shortened V by 5 bases and J by 12 bases, and 14 bases separated the two germline ends. Measured with immunoSEQ multiplex PCR; TCRdb has only the in-frame clones, and not every one. The table records 100,000 to 150,000 clones, about 86% of them present only once. A word on this clone: Its matching antigen is unknown.

V is TRBV11-2 and J is TRBJ2-1, with no clear D. The sequencing here drew on peripheral blood, taken 28 days after the second AZD1222 dose. This TCR was sampled from an adult who received the AZD1222 COVID-19 vaccine. The CDR3 region is CASSPDSGRQFF. The CDR3 nucleotides are TGTGCCAGCAGCCCCGATTCGGGTCGGCAGTTCTTC.